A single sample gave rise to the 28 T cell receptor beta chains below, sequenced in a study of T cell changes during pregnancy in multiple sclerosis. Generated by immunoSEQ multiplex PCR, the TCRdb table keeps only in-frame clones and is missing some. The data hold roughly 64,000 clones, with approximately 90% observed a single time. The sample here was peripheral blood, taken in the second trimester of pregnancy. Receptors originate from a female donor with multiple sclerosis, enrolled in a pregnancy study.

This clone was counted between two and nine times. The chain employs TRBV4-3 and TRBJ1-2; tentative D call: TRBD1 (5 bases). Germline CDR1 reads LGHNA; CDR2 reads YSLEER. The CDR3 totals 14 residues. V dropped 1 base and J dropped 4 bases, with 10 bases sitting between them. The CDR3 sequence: CASSQVSQGYGYTF. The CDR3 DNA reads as TGCGCCAGCAGCCAAGTTAGCCAGGGCTATGGCTACACCTTC.

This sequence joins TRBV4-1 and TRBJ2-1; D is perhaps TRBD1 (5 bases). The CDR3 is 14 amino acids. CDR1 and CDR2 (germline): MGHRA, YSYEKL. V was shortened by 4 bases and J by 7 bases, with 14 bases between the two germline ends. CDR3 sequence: CASSLFGARNEQFF. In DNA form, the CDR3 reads TGCGCCAGCAGCCTTTTTGGGGCTCGGAATGAGCAGTTCTTC.

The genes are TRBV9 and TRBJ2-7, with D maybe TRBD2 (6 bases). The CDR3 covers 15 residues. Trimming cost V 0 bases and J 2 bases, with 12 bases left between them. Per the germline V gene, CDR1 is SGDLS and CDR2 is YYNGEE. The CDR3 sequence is CASSVALGGTYEQYF. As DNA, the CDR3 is TGTGCCAGCAGCGTAGCTTTGGGAGGTACCTACGAGCAGTACTTC. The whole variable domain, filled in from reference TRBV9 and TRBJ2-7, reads DSGVTQTPKHLITATGQRVTLRCSPRSGDLSVYWYQQSLDQGLQFLIQYYNGEERAKGNILERFSAQQFPDLHSELNLSSLELGDSALYFCASSVALGGTYEQYFGPGTRLTVT.

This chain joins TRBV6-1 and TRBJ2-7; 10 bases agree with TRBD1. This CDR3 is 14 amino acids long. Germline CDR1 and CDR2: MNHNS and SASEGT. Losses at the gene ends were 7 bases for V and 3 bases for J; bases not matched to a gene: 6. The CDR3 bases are TGTGCCAGCACCCCGGGACAGGGGTTCTACGAGCAGTACTTC. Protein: CASTPGQGFYEQYF.

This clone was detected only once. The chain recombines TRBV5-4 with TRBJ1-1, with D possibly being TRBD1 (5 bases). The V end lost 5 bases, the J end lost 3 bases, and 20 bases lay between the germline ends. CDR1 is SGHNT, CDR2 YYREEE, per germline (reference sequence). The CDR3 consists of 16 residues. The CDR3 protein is CASSRDSLSGDTEAFF. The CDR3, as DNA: TGTGCCAGCAGTCGGGACTCCTTAAGTGGGGACACTGAAGCTTTCTTT.

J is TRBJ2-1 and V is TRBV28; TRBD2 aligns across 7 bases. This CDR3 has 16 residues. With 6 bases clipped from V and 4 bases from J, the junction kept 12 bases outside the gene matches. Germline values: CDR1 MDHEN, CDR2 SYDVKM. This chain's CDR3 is CASREAGYKQYNEQFF. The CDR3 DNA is TGTGCCAGCAGAGAAGCGGGGTACAAACAATACAATGAGCAGTTCTTC.

CDR3 nucleotides: TGTGCCAGCAGCTCCGACAGAAGCTCCTACAATGAGCAGTTCTTC. The encoded protein is CASSSDRSSYNEQFF. The rearrangement joins TRBV5-4 to TRBJ2-1; the D gene is possibly TRBD1 (5 bases). CDR3 length: 15 residues. Germline V CDR1 and CDR2: SGHNT, YYREEE (reference sequence). Deletions cut 3 bases from V and 0 bases from J, with 10 bases between.

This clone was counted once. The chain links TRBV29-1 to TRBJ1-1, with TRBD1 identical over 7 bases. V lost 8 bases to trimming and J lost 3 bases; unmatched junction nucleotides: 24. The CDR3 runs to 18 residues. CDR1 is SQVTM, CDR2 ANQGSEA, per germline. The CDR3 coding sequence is TGCAGCACTGCGAGGGGGCGCGGGGAAGGGTGGGAGTACACTGAAGCTTTCTTT. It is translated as CSTARGRGEGWEYTEAFF.

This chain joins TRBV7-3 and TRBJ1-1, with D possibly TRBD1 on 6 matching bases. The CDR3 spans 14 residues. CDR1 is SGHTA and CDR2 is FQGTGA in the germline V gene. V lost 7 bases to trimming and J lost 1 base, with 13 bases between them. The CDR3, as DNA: TGTGCCAGCAAGTCGACAGGAACGAACACTGAAGCTTTCTTT. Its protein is CASKSTGTNTEAFF.

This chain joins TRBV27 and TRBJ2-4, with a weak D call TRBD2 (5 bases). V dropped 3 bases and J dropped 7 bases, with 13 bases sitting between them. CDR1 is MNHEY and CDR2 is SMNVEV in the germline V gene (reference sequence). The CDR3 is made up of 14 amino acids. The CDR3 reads CASSFSGDGNIQYF. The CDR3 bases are TGTGCCAGCAGTTTCAGCGGAGACGGGAACATTCAGTACTTC.

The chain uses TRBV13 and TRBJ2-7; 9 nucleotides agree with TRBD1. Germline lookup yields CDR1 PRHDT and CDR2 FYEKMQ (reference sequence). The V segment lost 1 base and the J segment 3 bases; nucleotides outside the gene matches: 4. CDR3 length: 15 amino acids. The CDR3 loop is CASSLVGTGYYEQYF. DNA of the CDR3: TGTGCCAGCAGCTTAGTAGGGACAGGGTACTACGAGCAGTACTTC.

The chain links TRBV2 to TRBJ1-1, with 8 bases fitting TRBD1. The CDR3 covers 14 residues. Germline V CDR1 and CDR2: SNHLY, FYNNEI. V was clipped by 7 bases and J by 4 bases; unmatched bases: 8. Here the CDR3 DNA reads TGTGCCAGCACCCAACAGGGGGTAGTCACTGAAGCTTTCTTT. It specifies CASTQQGVVTEAFF.

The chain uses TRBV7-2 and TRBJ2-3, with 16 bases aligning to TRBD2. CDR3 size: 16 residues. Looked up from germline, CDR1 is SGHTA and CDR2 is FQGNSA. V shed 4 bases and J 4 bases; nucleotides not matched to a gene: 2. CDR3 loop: CASSSGLAGGPDTQYF. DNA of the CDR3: TGTGCCAGCAGCTCGGGACTAGCGGGGGGGCCAGATACGCAGTATTTT. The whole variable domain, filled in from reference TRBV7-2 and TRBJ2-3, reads GAGVSQSPSNKVTEKGKDVELRCDPISGHTALYWYRQSLGQGLEFLIYFQGNSAPDKSGLPSDRFSAERTGGSVSTLTIQRTQQEDSAVYLCASSSGLAGGPDTQYFGPGTRLTVL.

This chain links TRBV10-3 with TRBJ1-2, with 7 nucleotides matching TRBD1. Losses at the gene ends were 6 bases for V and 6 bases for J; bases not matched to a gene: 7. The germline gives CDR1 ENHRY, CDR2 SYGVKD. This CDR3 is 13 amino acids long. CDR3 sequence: CAISKGAEDGYTF. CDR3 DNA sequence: TGTGCCATCAGCAAGGGGGCAGAGGATGGCTACACCTTC.

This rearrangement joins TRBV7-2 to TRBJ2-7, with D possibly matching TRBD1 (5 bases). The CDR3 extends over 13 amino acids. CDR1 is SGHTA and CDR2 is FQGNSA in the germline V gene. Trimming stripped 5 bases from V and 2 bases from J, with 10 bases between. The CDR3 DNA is TGTGCCAGCAGCGTCAGGGATACCTACGAGCAGTACTTC. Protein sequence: CASSVRDTYEQYF.

DNA for the CDR3: TGTGCCATCAGCGACAGCTACTCTGGAAACACCATATATTTT. Translated, it gives CAISDSYSGNTIYF. The chain is built from TRBV10-3 and TRBJ1-3, with a possible D match to TRBD1 (5 bases). This CDR3 is built from 14 residues. Germline loops: CDR1 ENHRY, CDR2 SYGVKD. V lost 6 bases, J lost 0 bases, and 9 bases lay in between.

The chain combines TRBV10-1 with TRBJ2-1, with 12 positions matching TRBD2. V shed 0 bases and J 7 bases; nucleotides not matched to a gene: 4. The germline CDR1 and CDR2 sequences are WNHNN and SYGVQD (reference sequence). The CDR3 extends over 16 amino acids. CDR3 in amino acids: CASSESASGGENEQFF. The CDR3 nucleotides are TGCGCCAGCAGTGAGTCGGCTAGCGGGGGGGAAAATGAGCAGTTCTTC.

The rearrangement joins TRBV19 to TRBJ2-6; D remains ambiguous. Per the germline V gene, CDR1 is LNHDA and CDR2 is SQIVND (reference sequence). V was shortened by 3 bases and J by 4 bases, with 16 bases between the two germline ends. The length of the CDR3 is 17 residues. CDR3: CASSILFGQSGANVLTF. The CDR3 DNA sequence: TGTGCCAGTAGTATTTTGTTTGGGCAATCCGGGGCCAACGTCCTGACTTTC.

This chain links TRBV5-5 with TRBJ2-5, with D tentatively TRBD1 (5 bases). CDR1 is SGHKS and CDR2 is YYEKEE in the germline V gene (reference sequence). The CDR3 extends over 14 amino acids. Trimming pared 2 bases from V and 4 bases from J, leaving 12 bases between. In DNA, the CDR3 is TGTGCCAGCAGCTTCCCAGGGTCGGGAGAGACCCAGTACTTC. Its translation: CASSFPGSGETQYF.

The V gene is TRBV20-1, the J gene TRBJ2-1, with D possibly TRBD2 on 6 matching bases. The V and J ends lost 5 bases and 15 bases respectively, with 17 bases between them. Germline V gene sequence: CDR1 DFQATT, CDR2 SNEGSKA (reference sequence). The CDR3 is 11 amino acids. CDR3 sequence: CSAPATSLRFF. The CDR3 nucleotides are TGCAGTGCTCCAGCGACTAGTTTGCGGTTCTTC.

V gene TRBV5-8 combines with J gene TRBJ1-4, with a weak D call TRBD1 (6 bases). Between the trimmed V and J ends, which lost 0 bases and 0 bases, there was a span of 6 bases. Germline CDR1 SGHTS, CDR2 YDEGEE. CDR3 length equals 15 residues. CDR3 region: CASSLGQATNEKLFF. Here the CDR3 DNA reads TGTGCCAGCAGCTTGGGACAGGCAACTAATGAAAAACTGTTTTTT. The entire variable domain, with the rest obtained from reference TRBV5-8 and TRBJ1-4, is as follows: EAGVTQSPTHLIKTRGQQATLRCSPISGHTSVYWYQQALGLGLQFLLWYDEGEERNRGNFPPRFSGRQFPNYSSELNVNALELEDSALYLCASSLGQATNEKLFFGSGTQLSVL.

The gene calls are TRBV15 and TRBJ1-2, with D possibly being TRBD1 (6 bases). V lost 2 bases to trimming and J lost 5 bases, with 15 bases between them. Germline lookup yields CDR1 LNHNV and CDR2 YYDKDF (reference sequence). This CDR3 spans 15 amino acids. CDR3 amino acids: CATSRTVDSTYGYTF. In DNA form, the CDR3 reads TGTGCCACCAGCAGAACCGTGGACAGCACGTATGGCTACACCTTC.

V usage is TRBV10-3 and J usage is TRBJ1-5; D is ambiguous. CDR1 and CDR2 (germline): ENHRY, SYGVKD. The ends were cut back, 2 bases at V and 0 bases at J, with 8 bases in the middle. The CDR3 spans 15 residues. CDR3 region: CAISENLASNQPQHF. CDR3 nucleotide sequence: TGTGCCATCAGTGAGAATCTGGCTAGCAATCAGCCCCAGCATTTT.

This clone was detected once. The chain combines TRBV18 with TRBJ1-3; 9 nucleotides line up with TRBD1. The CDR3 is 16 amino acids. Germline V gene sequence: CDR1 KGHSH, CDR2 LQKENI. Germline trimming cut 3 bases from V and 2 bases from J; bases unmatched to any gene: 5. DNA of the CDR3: TGTGCCAGCTCACCCGGACAGGGGACGACTGGAAACACCATATATTTT. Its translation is CASSPGQGTTGNTIYF.

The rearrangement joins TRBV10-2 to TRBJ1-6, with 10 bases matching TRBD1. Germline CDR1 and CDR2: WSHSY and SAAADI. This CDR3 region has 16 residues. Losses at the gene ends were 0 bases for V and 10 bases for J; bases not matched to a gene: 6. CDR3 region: CASSESGTGVRSPLHF. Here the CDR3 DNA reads TGCGCCAGCAGTGAGTCTGGGACAGGGGTAAGGTCACCCCTCCACTTT.

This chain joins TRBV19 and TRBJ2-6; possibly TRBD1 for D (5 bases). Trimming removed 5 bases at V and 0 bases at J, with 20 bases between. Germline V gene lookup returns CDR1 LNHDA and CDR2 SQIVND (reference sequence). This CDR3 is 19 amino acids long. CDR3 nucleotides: TGTGCCAGTAGTTCGCGACAGAGCCCTCGCAGCTCTGGGGCCAACGTCCTGACTTTC. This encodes CASSSRQSPRSSGANVLTF. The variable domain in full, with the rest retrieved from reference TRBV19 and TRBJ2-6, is DGGITQSPKYLFRKEGQNVTLSCEQNLNHDAMYWYRQDPGQGLRLIYYSQIVNDFQKGDIAEGYSVSREKKESFPLTVTSAQKNPTAFYLCASSSRQSPRSSGANVLTFGAGSRLTVL.

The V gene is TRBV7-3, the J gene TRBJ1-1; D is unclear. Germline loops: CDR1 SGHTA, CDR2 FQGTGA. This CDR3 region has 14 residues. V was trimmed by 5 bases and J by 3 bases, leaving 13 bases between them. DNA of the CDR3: TGTGCCAGCAGCATGGTTCCCGGTGACACTGAAGCTTTCTTT. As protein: CASSMVPGDTEAFF. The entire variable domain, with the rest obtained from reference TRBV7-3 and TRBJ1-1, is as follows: GAGVSQTPSNKVTEKGKYVELRCDPISGHTALYWYRQSLGQGPEFLIYFQGTGAADDSGLPNDRFFAVRPEGSVSTLKIQRTERGDSAVYLCASSMVPGDTEAFFGQGTRLTVV.

CDR3 protein: CASSGGTGGWRETQYF. The CDR3 region has the DNA TGTGCCAGCAGTGGGGGGACAGGGGGGTGGAGGGAGACCCAGTACTTC. The chain employs TRBV6-1 and TRBJ2-5; 11 bases are shared with TRBD1. The CDR3 covers 16 residues. CDR1 is MNHNS, CDR2 SASEGT, per germline. V dropped 4 bases and J dropped 5; count of bases not matched to a gene: 9.